Sequencing of this T cell receptor beta chain was carried out in a study of T cells in Graves' hyperthyroidism and ophthalmopathy. Study as a whole: Initial diagnosis, before any treatment, was when peripheral blood was collected.

Study outcomes and limitations: Ophthalmopathy, as predicted by the model, came a median around 7 months after the prediction.

The CDR3 extends over 13 amino acids. The germline V gene encodes CDR1 SNHLY and CDR2 FYNNEI. Trimming took 2 bases from V and 7 from J, leaving 9 bases between them. If no ophthalmopathy progression occurred within 18 months, Graves' hyperthyroidism was stable. Amplification yielded TCR beta CDR3 regions, with RNA transcripts as the source. Primed by the HTBI set, a first-round RT-PCR was run on the TCR CDR3. TCRdb re-derived calls from the multiplex PCR reads in MiXCR, one entry per CDR3 protein. The data contain around 340,000 distinct CDR3 sequences, around a sixth of them singletons. This clonotype was observed at least ten times. Its antigen remains unidentified.

The J gene is TRBJ2-1, the V gene TRBV2; D ambiguous. The TCR sequence derives from a woman in her forties or fifties with Graves' hyperthyroidism. The sample taken for sequencing was blood. CDR3 sequence reads: CASSETISNEQFF. The CDR3 nucleotides read TGTGCCAGCAGTGAAACTATCTCGAATGAGCAGTTCTTC. The variable domain in full, completed from reference TRBV2 and TRBJ2-1, reads EPEVTQTPSHQVTQMGQEVILRCVPISNHLYFYWYRQILGQKVEFLVSFYNNEISEKSEIFDDQFSVERPDGSNFTLKIRSTKLEDSAMYFCASSETISNEQFFGPGTRLTVL.